This TCR beta chain was recovered during a study of OX40 agonist ivuxolimab in advanced cancers. Across the study: Patients treated during dose escalation were battling hepatocellular carcinoma, melanoma, renal cell or head and neck cancer. Therapy given before enrollment (anti-PD-1, anti-PD-L1 or anti-CTLA-4) was allowed, and under 45% had some.

Clones were read by immunoSEQ multiplex PCR, and TCRdb kept only the in-frame ones, dropping some. The repertoire has tens of thousands of clones, approximately 90% of them found once; the top ten carry 9.5% to 12%. Sequencing used CD4+ or CD8+ T cells sorted from blood, obtained in a trial of the OX40 agonist ivuxolimab. The TCR originated in an adult with an advanced solid tumor such as melanoma, head and neck, liver or kidney cancer.

The CDR3 DNA reads as TGTGCCAGCAGCAACCCAGGGAGCTCCTACGAGCAGTACTTC. It translates to CASSNPGSSYEQYF. V usage is TRBV9 and J usage is TRBJ2-7, with D perhaps TRBD1 or TRBD2 (5 bases each). This CDR3 spans 14 amino acids. Between the trimmed V and J ends, which lost 4 bases and 0 bases, there was a span of 11 bases. Germline V CDR1 and CDR2: SGDLS, YYNGEE.